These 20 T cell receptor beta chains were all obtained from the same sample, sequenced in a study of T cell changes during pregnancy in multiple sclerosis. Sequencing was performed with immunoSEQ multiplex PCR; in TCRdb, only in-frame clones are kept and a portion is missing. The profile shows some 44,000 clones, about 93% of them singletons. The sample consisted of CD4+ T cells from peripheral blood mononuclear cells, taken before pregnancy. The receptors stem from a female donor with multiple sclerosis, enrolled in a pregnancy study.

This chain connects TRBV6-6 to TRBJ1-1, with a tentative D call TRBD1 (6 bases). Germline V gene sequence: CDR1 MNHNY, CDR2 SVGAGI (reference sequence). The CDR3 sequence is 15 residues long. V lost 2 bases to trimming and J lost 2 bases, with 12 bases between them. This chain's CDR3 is CASSYRGRGNTEAFF. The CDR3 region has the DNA TGTGCCAGCAGTTACCGGGGCAGGGGAAACACTGAAGCTTTCTTT.

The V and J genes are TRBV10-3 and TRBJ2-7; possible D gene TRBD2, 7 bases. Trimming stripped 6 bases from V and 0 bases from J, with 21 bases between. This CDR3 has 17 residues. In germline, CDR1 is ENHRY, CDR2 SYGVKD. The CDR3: CAISRGEGDGRSYEQYF. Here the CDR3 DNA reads TGTGCCATCAGCCGGGGGGAGGGGGACGGACGCTCCTACGAGCAGTACTTC.

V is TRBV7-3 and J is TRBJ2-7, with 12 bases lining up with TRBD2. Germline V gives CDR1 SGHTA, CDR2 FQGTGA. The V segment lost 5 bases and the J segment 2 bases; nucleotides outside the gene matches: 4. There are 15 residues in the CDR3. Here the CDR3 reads CASSPPSGRAYEQYF. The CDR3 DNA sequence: TGTGCCAGCAGCCCCCCTAGCGGGAGGGCCTACGAGCAGTACTTC.

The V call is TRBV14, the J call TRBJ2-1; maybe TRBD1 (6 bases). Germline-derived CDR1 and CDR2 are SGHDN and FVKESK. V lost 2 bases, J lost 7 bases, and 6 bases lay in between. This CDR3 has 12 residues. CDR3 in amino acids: CASSQQGNEQFF. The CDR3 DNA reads TGTGCCAGCAGCCAACAGGGGAATGAGCAGTTCTTC.

The CDR3 DNA is TGTGCCAGCAGTGATTACGGGGAGACCCAGTACTTC. Translating it yields CASSDYGETQYF. The gene calls are TRBV6-1 and TRBJ2-5, with D unresolved. This CDR3 is built from 12 residues. Germline V lookup: CDR1 MNHNS, CDR2 SASEGT. The V and J ends lost 3 bases and 5 bases respectively, with 7 bases between them.

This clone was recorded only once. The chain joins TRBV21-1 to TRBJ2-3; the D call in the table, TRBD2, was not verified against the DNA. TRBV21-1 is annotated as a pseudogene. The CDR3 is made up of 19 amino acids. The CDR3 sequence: CASSKGKGEREEYTDTQYF. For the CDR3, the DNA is TGTGCCAGCAGCAAAGGGAAGGGCGAGCGGGAGGAGTACACAGATACGCAGTATTTT.

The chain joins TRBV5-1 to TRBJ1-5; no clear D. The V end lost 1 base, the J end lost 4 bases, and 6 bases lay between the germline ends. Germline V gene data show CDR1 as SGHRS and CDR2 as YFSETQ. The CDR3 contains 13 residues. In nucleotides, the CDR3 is TGCGCCAGCAGCTTGACAGTAAATCAGCCCCAGCATTTT. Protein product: CASSLTVNQPQHF.

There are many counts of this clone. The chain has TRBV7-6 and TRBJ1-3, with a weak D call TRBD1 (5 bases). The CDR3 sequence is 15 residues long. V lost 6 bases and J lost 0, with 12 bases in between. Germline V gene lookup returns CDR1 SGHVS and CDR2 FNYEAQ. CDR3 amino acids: CASSLSGGSGNTIYF. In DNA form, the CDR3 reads TGTGCCAGCAGTTTGTCCGGGGGCTCTGGAAACACCATATATTTT.

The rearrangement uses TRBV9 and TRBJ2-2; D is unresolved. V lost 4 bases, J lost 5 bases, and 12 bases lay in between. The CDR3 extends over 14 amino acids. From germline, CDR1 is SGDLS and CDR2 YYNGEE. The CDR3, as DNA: TGTGCCAGCAGCCCCGAGCCGCTAACCGGGGAGCTGTTTTTT. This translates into CASSPEPLTGELFF.

CDR3 loop: CASSQNRAANYGYTF. CDR3 DNA sequence: TGTGCCAGCAGCCAAAACAGGGCAGCTAACTATGGCTACACCTTC. The chain couples TRBV14 to TRBJ1-2, with D possibly being TRBD1 (6 bases). Germline V CDR1 and CDR2: SGHDN, FVKESK. V was pared by 2 bases and J by 0 bases, with 10 bases between. The CDR3 loop spans 15 amino acids.

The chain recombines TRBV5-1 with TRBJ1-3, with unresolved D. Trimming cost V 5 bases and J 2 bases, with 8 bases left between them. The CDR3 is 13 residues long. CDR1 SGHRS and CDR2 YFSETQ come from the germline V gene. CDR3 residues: CASREAAGNTIYF. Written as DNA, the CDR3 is TGCGCCAGCAGGGAAGCGGCTGGAAACACCATATATTTT. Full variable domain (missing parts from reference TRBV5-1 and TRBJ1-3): KAGVTQTPRYLIKTRGQQVTLSCSPISGHRSVSWYQQTPGQGLQFLFEYFSETQRNKGNFPGRFSGRQFSNSRSEMNVSTLELGDSALYLCASREAAGNTIYFGEGSWLTVV.

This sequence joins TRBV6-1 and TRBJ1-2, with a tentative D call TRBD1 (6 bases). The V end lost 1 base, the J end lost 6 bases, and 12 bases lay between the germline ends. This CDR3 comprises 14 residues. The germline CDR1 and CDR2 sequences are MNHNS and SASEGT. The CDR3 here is CASSEVTGSNGYTF. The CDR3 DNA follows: TGTGCCAGCAGTGAAGTTACAGGGTCGAATGGCTACACCTTC.

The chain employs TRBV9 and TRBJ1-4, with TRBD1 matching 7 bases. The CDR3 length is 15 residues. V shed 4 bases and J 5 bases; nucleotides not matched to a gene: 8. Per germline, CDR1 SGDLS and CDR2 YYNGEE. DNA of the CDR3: TGTGCCAGCAGCCCCACGGGACAGCTAAATGAAAAACTGTTTTTT. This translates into CASSPTGQLNEKLFF.

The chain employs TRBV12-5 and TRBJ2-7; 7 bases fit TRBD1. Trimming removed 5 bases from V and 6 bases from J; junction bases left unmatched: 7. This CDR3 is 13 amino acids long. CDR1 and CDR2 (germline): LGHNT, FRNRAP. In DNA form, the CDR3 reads TGTGCTAGTGGTACGACAGGGACGGGCGAGCAGTACTTC. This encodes CASGTTGTGEQYF. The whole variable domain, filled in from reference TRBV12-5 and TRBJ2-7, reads DARVTQTPRHKVTEMGQEVTMRCQPILGHNTVFWYRQTMMQGLELLAYFRNRAPLDDSGMPKDRFSAEMPDATLATLKIQPSEPRDSAVYFCASGTTGTGEQYFGPGTRLTVT.

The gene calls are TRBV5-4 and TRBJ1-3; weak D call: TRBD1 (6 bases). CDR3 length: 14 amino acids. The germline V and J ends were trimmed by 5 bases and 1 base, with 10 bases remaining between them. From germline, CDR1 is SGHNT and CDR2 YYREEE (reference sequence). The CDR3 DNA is TGTGCCAGCAGTGAGGGGGTTTCTGGAAACACCATATATTTT. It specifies CASSEGVSGNTIYF.

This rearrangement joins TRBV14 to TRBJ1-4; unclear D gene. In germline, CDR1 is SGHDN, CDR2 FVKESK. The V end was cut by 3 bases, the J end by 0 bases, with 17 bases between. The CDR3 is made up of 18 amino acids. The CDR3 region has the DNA TGTGCCAGCAGCCAGGAAAAGCTTAACAGTGCAACTAATGAAAAACTGTTTTTT. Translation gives CASSQEKLNSATNEKLFF.

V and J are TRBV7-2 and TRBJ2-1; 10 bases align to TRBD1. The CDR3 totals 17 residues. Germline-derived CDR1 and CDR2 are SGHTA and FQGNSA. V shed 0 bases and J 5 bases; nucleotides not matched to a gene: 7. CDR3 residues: CASSLASGQGRNNEQFF. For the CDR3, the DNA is TGTGCCAGCAGCTTAGCCTCGGGACAGGGGCGGAACAATGAGCAGTTCTTC. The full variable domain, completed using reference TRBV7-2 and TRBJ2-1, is GAGVSQSPSNKVTEKGKDVELRCDPISGHTALYWYRQSLGQGLEFLIYFQGNSAPDKSGLPSDRFSAERTGGSVSTLTIQRTQQEDSAVYLCASSLASGQGRNNEQFFGPGTRLTVL.

CDR3 amino acids: CASSGIGGKNTEAFF. CDR3 nucleotides: TGTGCCAGCAGTGGGATTGGGGGGAAGAACACTGAAGCTTTCTTT. The chain recombines TRBV6-1 with TRBJ1-1; D possibly corresponds to TRBD1 (5 bases). The CDR3 runs to 15 residues. Germline lookup yields CDR1 MNHNS and CDR2 SASEGT. Trimming cost V 4 bases and J 1 base, with 13 bases left between them.

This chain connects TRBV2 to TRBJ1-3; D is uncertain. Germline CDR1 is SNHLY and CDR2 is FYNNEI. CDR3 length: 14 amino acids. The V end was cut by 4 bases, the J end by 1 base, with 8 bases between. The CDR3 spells CASSVATSGNTIYF. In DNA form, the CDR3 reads TGTGCCAGCAGTGTCGCCACATCTGGAAACACCATATATTTT.

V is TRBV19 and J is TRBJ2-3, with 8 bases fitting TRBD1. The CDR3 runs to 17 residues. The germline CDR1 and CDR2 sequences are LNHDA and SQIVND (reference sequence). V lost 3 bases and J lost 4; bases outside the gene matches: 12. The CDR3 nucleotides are TGTGCCAGTAGTATTACGGCGACAGGGGATCCGTCAGATACGCAGTATTTT. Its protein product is CASSITATGDPSDTQYF. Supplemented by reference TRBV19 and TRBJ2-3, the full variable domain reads DGGITQSPKYLFRKEGQNVTLSCEQNLNHDAMYWYRQDPGQGLRLIYYSQIVNDFQKGDIAEGYSVSREKKESFPLTVTSAQKNPTAFYLCASSITATGDPSDTQYFGPGTRLTVL.